This T cell receptor beta chain is drawn from a study of T cells in Graves' hyperthyroidism and ophthalmopathy. Using RNA transcripts as the source, TCR beta CDR3 regions were amplified. First-round RT-PCR with HTBI primers amplified the TCR CDR3 region. TCRdb itself ran the multiplex PCR reads through MiXCR, one entry per CDR3 protein. The sample consists of hundreds of thousands of distinct CDR3 sequences, approximately 18% of them appearing once. CDR1 and CDR2 (germline): MGHRA, YSYEKL. This CDR3 contains 17 residues. Trimming took 1 base from V and 0 from J; bases not matched to a gene: 8. The genes are TRBV4-1 and TRBJ1-1; 7 nucleotides line up with TRBD1. Sequencing was performed on blood. This clonotype was sampled from a woman aged 45-59 years with Graves' hyperthyroidism that later progressed to Graves' ophthalmopathy. The CDR3 coding sequence is TGCGCCAGCAGCCAAGGGGTTCTGGGACAGATGAACACTGAAGCTTTCTTT. It specifies CASSQGVLGQMNTEAFF.